The clone carrying this TCR beta chain was seen ten or more times. Time point reported: before trial treatment. The donors, trial participants, received nivolumab, ipilimumab, aspirin, low-dose cyclophosphamide and low-dose radiotherapy. V was trimmed by 4 bases and J by 3 bases, leaving 9 bases between them. CDR1 and CDR2 (germline): SQVTM, ANQGSEA. The CDR3 runs to 12 residues. cDNA synthesis used a TRAV/TRBV-specific primer set for both chains. TCR amplification ran roughly 20 PCR cycles using constant-region and V-primer adapter primers. Each CDR3 protein is one row after TCRdb ran MiXCR on the reads. This sample has 60,000 to 90,000 distinct CDR3 sequences, with roughly 31% found just once. The sample comes from a study of low-dose radiotherapy and immunotherapy resistance in tumors. Overall study: Individuals in Cohort 2 had 1 Gy per fraction every two weeks, adding up to 13 Gy over 26 weeks. Every six weeks patients received intravenous ipilimumab 1 mg/kg, and every two weeks they received intravenous nivolumab 240 mg.

The TCR sequence derives from a female donor with ovarian cancer. The sequenced sample was PBMCs, obtained before treatment. The rearrangement uses TRBV29-1 and TRBJ1-2; D not resolved. The CDR3 region is CSVGTEYYGYTF. Written as DNA, the CDR3 is TGCAGCGTTGGAACGGAATACTATGGCTACACCTTC.